This entry describes one T cell receptor (beta chain). The record originates from a study of T cells in Graves' hyperthyroidism and ophthalmopathy. RNA transcripts were the template for amplifying TCR beta CDR3 regions. When the TCR CDR3 underwent first-round RT-PCR, the HTBI primer set was used. TCRdb fed the multiplex PCR reads into MiXCR, producing one record per CDR3 protein. The data contain around 700,000 distinct CDR3 sequences, about 35% of them singletons. Germline CDR1 SGDLS, CDR2 YYNGEE. The CDR3 sequence is 17 residues long. Germline trimming cut 4 bases from V and 4 bases from J; bases unmatched to any gene: 8.

This sequence originates from a woman between 35 and 50 years old with Graves' hyperthyroidism. The rearrangement uses TRBV9 and TRBJ2-3; 14 nucleotides align to TRBD2. The sample taken for sequencing was blood. Here the CDR3 reads CASSFTTSGGGSDTQYF. The DNA for the CDR3 is TGTGCCAGCAGCTTTACGACTAGCGGGGGGGGTTCAGATACGCAGTATTTT.